This TCR beta chain was identified during a study of cytomegalovirus exposure and HLA in healthy donors. Study as a whole: In an earlier analysis, around 120 million unique TCR beta sequences were found from 150 million to 200 million T cells. The study's findings and limits: HLA alleles were associated with 17,000 or so TCR beta sequences in a later analysis at 0.05 false discovery rate.

PCR employed 60 Vbeta and 13 Jbeta primers. Generated by immunoSEQ multiplex PCR, the TCRdb table keeps only in-frame clones and is missing some. The sample yields around 100,000 clones, around 74% seen once. In germline, CDR1 is SGHVS, CDR2 FNYEAQ. The CDR3 has 16 amino acids. Trimming pared 4 bases from V and 0 bases from J, leaving 14 bases between. Comment on this clone: As yet, its antigen is unknown.

The chain uses TRBV7-6 and TRBJ2-3; D is perhaps TRBD1 (5 bases). The receptor comes from a woman in her thirties or forties in good health and CMV-seronegative. Sequences were obtained from PBMCs. DNA for the CDR3: TGTGCCAGCAGCTATGGGGCACAGAGTAGCACAGATACGCAGTATTTT. As protein: CASSYGAQSSTDTQYF.